The present T cell receptor beta chain was sequenced within a study of response to subunit inactivated influenza vaccine. About this clonotype: The antigen remains undetermined.

TCRdb called the RT-PCR reads again in MiXCR, with one record for every CDR3 protein. The profile covers about 800,000 distinct CDR3 sequences, with about 20% appearing a single time and 10% to 13% taken by the ten largest. Study-wide findings and caveats: Each seasonal influenza vaccination, the authors suggested, recruits few new T cells.

V lost 0 bases, J lost 8 bases, and 8 bases stayed unmatched. CDR1 is SGHRS and CDR2 is YFSETQ in the germline V gene. This CDR3 has 15 amino acids. The chain uses TRBV5-1 and TRBJ2-1, with 7 bases matching TRBD2. The receptor was derived from a man aged 45-65 years who received an inactivated influenza vaccine. This material consisted of PBMCs from blood, taken about 5 days after vaccination. For the CDR3, the DNA is TGCGCCAGCAGCTTGGCCGGGGAGGGGCGGCATGAGCAGTTCTTC. As protein: CASSLAGEGRHEQFF.